This T cell receptor (beta chain) was retrieved from a study of regulatory T cells in long-lasting Graves disease. Whole-study results and caveats: Persistent Graves' disease cases displayed lower TCR diversity than newly diagnosed ones. Persistent disease preferred TRBV28, TRBJ1-2 and TRBJ2-5; new disease, TRBV20-1 and TRBJ2-1.

This clonotype was recorded a few times. Its specificity is unknown. Investigators prepared the TCR beta libraries by applying iRepertoire HTBI primers and Arm-PCR of CDR3 regions. Authors' analysis steps: Segment identification across samples yielded 55 to 65 TRBV and more than 11 TRBJ segments. From the multiplex PCR reads, TCRdb called clonotypes with MiXCR, one entry per CDR3 protein. The V and J calls shown here were made by TCRdb, not taken from the authors' results. The sample contains a few hundred thousand distinct CDR3 sequences, 23% of which appear only once. Time point reported: persistent/refractory GD, antithyroid drugs over 5 years with positive TRAb. The TCR library was made from RNA that had been extracted from PBMCs in TRIzol. CDR3 length: 13 amino acids. Trimming removed 6 bases at V and 2 bases at J, with 8 bases between. Germline assignment: CDR1 MNHEY and CDR2 SMNVEV (reference sequence).

The chain links TRBV27 to TRBJ1-5, with TRBD1 as a possible D gene (5 bases). The source of this sequence is a female donor with Graves disease. This material consisted of peripheral blood mononuclear cells (PBMCs), taken when the disease was refractory, from a patient treated with antithyroid drugs. The CDR3 reads CASRRRGNQPQHF. Written as DNA, the CDR3 is TGTGCCAGCAGGCGCAGGGGCAATCAGCCCCAGCATTTT.